This TCR beta chain was recovered during a study of control samples from healthy donors and cancer patients. Germline V gives CDR1 GTSNPN, CDR2 SVGIG (reference sequence). CDR3 length: 14 residues. The V and J ends lost 7 bases and 6 bases respectively, with 21 bases between them. The repertoire was sequenced with immunoSEQ multiplex PCR; TCRdb's copy has only in-frame clones and lacks some. The profile shows under 200,000 clones, less than 95% of them singletons. This chain uses TRBV30 with TRBJ1-2; a possible D gene is TRBD1 (5 bases). Sequencing was done on a sample of PBMCs. This TCR was sampled from a man aged 55 to 69 with colorectal cancer. In DNA, the CDR3 is TGTGCCTTCGGTACCGACACGGGGCTCAATGGCTACACCTTC. The encoded protein is CAFGTDTGLNGYTF. Full variable domain (outside the CDR3, taken from reference TRBV30 and TRBJ1-2): SQTIHQWPATLVQPVGSPLSLECTVEGTSNPNLYWYRQAAGRGLQLLFYSVGIGQISSEVPQNLSASRPQDRQFILSSKKLLLSDSGFYLCAFGTDTGLNGYTFGSGTRLTVV.